This T cell receptor (beta chain) was recovered during a study of blood T cell repertoires in COVID-19. Study at large: The analysed material was cDNA or gDNA that came from T cells, B-cell-depleted T cells, or PBMCs.

Original methodology: Amplification of reference gene primers was used by the study to estimate nucleated cell counts. Data came from immunoSEQ multiplex PCR; TCRdb stores just in-frame clones and leaves some out. D and trimming come from the DNA, and the V and J calls and clone size come from that table. The repertoire holds under 450,000 clones, with approximately 89% as singletons. Grouping used clinical history reported by participants in a survey and questionnaire. Up to 2 weeks before entering the study, exposed participants had met a COVID-19 case. Trimming removed 3 bases from V and 2 bases from J, with 10 bases in between. Germline loops: CDR1 PRHDT, CDR2 FYEKMQ (reference sequence). The CDR3 is 14 residues long.

The sequence came from a woman aged 35 to 49 who had been exposed to COVID-19. The chain is built from TRBV13 and TRBJ1-1; TRBD1 is a possible D gene (5 bases). The material sequenced was PBMCs or T cells enriched from blood (not recorded which). CDR3 nucleotide sequence: TGTGCCAGCAGCTTCGGGGGTCCAAACACTGAAGCTTTCTTT. Translating gives CASSFGGPNTEAFF.